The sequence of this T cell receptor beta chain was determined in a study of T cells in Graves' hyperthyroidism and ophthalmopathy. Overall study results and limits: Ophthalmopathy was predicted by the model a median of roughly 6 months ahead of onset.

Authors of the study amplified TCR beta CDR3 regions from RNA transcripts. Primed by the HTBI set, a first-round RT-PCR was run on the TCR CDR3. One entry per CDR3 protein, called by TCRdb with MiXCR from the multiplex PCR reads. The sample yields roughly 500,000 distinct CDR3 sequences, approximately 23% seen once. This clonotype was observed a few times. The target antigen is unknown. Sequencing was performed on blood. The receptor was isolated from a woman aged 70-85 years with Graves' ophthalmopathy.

The DNA for the CDR3 is TGTGCCAGTAGTCCCGCCCGGGGAGGGAGGGAGGATGAGCAGTTCTTC. Amino acids: CASSPARGGREDEQFF. The chain uses TRBV19 and TRBJ2-1; TRBD2 matches at 7 bases. The CDR3 is 16 residues long. Germline lookup yields CDR1 LNHDA and CDR2 SQIVND (reference sequence). Germline trimming cut 5 bases from V and 8 bases from J; bases unmatched to any gene: 15.